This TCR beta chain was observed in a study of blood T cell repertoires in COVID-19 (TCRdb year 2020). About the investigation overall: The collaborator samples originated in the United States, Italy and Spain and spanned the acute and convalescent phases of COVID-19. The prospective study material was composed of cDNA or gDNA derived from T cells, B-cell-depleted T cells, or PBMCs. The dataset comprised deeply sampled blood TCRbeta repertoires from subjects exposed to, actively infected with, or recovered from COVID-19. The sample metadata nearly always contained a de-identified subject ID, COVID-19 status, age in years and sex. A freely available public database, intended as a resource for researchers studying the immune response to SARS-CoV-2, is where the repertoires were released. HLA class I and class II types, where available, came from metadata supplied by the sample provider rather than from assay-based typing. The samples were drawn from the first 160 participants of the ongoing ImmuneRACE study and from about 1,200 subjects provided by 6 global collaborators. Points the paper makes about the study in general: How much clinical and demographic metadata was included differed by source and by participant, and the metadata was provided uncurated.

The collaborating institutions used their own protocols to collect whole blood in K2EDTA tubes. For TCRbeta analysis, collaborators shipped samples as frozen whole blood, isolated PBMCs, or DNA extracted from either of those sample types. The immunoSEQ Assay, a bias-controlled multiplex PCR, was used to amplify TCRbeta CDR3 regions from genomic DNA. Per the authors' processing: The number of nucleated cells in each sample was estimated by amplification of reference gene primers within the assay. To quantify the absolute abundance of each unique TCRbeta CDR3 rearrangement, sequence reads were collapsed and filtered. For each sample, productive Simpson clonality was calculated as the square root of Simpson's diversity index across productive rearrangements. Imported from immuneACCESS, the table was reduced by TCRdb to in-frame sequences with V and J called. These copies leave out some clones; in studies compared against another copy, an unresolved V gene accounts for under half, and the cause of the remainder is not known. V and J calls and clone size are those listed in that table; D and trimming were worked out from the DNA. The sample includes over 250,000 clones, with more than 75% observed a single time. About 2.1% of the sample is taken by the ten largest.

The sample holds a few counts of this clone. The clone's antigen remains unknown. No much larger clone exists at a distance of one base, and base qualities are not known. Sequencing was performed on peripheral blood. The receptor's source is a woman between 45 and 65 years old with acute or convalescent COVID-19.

The CDR3 region: CASSLADRGRGSTEAFF. The DNA sequence is TGTGCCAGCAGCTTAGCGGACAGGGGGCGGGGAAGCACTGAAGCTTTCTTT. The sequence links TRBV7-2 to TRBJ1-1; the junction holds 11 bases that match TRBD1. After removal of 0 bases from V and 4 bases from J, the junction retains 7 bases not matched to a gene. The CDR3 covers 17 residues, taking in both the cysteine and the phenylalanine. The kept DNA is CDR3 alone, 51 bases in frame from the first base. The germline V gene sets CDR1 to SGHTA and CDR2 to FQGNSA.